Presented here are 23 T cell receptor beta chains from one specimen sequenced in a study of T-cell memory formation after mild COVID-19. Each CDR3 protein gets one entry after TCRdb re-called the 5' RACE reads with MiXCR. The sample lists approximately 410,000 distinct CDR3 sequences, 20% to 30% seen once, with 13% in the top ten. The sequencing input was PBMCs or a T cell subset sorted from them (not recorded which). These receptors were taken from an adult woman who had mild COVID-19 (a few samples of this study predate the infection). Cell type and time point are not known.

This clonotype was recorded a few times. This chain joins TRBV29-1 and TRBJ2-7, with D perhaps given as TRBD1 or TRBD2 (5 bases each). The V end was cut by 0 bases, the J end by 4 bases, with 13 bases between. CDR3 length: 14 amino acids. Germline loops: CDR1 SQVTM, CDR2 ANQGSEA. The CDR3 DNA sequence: TGCAGCGTTGAAGATCGAGGGGAACGATACGAGCAGTACTTC. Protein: CSVEDRGERYEQYF.

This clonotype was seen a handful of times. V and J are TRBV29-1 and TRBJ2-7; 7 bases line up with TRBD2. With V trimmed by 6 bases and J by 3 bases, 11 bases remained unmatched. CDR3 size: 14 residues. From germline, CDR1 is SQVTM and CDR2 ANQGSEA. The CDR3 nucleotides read TGCAGCGTCCGCGGCCCTAGCGGAGACTACGAGCAGTACTTC. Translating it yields CSVRGPSGDYEQYF.

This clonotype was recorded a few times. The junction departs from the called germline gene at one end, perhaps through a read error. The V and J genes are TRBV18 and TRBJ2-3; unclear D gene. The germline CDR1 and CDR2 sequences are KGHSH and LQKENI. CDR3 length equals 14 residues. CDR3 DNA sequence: TGTGCCAGCTCACCACGACGGGCGGCAGACACGCAGTATTTT. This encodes CASSPRRAADTQYF.

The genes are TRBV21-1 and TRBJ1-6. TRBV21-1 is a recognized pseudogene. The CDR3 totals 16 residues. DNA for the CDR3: TGTGCCAGCAGCAACCCAAGGACCGCGGAGGATTCACCCCTCCACTTT. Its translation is CASSNPRTAEDSPLHF.

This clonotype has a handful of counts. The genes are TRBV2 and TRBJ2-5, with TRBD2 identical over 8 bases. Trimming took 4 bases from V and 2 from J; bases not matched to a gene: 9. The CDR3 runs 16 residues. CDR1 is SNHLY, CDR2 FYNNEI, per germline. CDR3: CASSGPSSGRQETQYF. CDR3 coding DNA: TGTGCCAGCAGTGGGCCCTCTAGCGGGCGGCAAGAGACCCAGTACTTC. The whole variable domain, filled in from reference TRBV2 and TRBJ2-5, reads EPEVTQTPSHQVTQMGQEVILRCVPISNHLYFYWYRQILGQKVEFLVSFYNNEISEKSEIFDDQFSVERPDGSNFTLKIRSTKLEDSAMYFCASSGPSSGRQETQYFGPGTRLLVL.

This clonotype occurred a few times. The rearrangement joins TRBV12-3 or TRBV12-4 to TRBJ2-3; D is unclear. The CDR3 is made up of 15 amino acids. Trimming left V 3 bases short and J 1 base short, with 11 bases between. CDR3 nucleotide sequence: TGTGCCAGCAGTTTCCGTCCCTGGGGCACAGATACGCAGTATTTT. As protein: CASSFRPWGTDTQYF.

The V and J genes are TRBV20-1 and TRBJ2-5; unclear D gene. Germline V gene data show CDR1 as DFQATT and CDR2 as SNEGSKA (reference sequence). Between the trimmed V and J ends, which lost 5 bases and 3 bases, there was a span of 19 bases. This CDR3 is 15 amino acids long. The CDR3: CSAGDSAGVKETQYF. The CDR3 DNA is TGCAGTGCTGGGGATTCGGCCGGTGTAAAAGAGACCCAGTACTTC.

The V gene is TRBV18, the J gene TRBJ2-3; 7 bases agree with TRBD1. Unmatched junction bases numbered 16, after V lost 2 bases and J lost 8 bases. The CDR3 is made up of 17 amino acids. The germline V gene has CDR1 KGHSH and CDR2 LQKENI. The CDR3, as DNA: TGTGCCAGCTCACCAGAACAGGGGCGCTCTCTTACGGGTACGCAGTATTTT. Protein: CASSPEQGRSLTGTQYF.

CDR3 in amino acids: CASSPSGLLLGELFF. Here the CDR3 DNA reads TGCGCCAGCAGCCCCTCGGGACTCCTGCTGGGGGAGCTGTTTTTT. The gene calls are TRBV5-1 and TRBJ2-2; tentatively, D is TRBD2 (6 bases). Germline-derived CDR1 and CDR2 are SGHRS and YFSETQ. Trimming removed 4 bases from V and 8 bases from J, with 18 bases in between. This CDR3 has 15 residues.

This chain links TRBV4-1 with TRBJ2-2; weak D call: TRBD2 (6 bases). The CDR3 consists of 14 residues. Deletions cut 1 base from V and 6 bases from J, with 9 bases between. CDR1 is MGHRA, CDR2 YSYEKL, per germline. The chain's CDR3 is CASSQGWGAGELFF. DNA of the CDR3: TGCGCCAGCAGCCAAGGTTGGGGGGCCGGGGAGCTGTTTTTT.

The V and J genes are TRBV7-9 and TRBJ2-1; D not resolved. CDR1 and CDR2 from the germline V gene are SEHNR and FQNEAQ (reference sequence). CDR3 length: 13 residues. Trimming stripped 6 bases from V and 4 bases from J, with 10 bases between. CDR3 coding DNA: TGTGCCAGCAGGTCCGGGCGGTACAATGAGCAGTTCTTC. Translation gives CASRSGRYNEQFF.

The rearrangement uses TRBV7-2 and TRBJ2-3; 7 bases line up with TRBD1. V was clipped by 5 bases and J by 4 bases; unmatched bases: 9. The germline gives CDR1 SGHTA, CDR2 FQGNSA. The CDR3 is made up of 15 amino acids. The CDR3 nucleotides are TGTGCCAGCAGCCTTGCAGGGGGTGGGGCAGATACGCAGTATTTT. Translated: CASSLAGGGADTQYF.

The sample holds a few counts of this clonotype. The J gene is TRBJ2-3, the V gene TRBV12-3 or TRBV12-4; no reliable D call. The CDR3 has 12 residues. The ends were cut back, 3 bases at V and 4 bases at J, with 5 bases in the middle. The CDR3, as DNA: TGTGCCAGCAGTTTGTTGCCAGATACGCAGTATTTT. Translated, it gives CASSLLPDTQYF.

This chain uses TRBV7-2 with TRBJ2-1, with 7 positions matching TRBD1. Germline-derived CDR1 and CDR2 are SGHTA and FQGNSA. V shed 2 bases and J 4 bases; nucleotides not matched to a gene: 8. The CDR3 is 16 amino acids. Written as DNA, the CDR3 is TGTGCCAGCAGCTTATCCGGGACAGAGAATTACAATGAGCAGTTCTTC. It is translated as CASSLSGTENYNEQFF.

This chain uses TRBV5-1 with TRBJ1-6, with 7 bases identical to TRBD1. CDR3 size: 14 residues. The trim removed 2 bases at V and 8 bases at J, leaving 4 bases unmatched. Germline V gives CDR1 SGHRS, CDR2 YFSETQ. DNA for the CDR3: TGCGCCAGCAGCTTAATTACAGGGGATTCACCCCTCCACTTT. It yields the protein CASSLITGDSPLHF.

Here the CDR3 reads CASSIRGPSNEQFF. The CDR3 nucleotides read TGCGCCAGCTCCATCAGAGGGCCAAGCAATGAGCAGTTCTTC. This chain links TRBV5-1 with TRBJ2-1; TRBD2 is a possible D gene (5 bases). Trimming took off 7 bases at V and 6 bases at J, with 17 bases between the two ends. From germline, CDR1 is SGHRS and CDR2 YFSETQ. The CDR3 is 14 residues long.

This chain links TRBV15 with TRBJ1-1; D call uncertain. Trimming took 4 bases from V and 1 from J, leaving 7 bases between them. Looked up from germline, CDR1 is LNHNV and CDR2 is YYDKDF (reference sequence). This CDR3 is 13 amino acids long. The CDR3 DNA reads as TGTGCCACCAGCACTAGGTGGAACACTGAAGCTTTCTTT. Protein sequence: CATSTRWNTEAFF.

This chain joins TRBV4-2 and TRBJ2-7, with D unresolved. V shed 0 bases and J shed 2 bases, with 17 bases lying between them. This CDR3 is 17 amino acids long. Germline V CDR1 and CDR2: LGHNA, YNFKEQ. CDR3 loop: CASSQDPPAPRPYEQYF. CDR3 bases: TGTGCCAGCAGCCAAGATCCTCCGGCCCCACGGCCCTACGAGCAGTACTTC.

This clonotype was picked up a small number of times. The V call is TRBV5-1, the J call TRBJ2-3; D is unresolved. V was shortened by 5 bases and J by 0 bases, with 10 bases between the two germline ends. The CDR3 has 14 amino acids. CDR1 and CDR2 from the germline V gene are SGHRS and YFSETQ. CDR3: CASSFRFSTDTQYF. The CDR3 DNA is TGCGCCAGCAGTTTCAGATTTAGCACAGATACGCAGTATTTT.

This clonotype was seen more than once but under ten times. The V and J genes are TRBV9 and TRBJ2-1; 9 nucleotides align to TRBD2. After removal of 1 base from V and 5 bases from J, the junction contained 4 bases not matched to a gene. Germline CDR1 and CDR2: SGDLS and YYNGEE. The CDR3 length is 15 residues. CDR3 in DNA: TGTGCCAGCAGCGTATCCCCTAGCGGGGACAATGAGCAGTTCTTC. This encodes CASSVSPSGDNEQFF.

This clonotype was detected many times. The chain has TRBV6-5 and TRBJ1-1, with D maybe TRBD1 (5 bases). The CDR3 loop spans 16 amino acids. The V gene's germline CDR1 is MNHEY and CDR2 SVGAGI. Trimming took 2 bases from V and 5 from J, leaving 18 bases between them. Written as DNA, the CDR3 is TGTGCCAGCAGTTACCAGCGTGGGTCCCGGGGGACTGAAGCTTTCTTT. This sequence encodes CASSYQRGSRGTEAFF.

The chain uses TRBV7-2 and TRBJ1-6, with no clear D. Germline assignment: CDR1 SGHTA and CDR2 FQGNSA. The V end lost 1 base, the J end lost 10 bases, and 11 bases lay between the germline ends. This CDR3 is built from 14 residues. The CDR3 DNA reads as TGTGCCAGCAGCTTAGTGGGCAGTAGCTCACCCCTCCACTTT. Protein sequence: CASSLVGSSSPLHF.

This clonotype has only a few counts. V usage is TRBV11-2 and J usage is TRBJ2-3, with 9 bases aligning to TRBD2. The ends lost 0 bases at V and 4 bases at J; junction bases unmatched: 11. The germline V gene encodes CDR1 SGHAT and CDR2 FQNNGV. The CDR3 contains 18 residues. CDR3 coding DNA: TGTGCCAGCAGCTTAGAAGGGTATCTAGCGGGGACCCCAGATACGCAGTATTTT. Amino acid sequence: CASSLEGYLAGTPDTQYF.